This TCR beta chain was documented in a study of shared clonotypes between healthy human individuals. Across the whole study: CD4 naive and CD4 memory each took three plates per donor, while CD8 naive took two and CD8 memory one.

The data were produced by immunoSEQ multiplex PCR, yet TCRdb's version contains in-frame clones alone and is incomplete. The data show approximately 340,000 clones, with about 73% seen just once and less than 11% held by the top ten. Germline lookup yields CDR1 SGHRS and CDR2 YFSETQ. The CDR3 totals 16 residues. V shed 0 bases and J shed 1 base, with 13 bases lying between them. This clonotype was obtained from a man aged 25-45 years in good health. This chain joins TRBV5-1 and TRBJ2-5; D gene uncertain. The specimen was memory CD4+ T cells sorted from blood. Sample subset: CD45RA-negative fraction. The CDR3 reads CASSLVEGSGQETQYF. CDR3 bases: TGCGCCAGCAGCTTGGTAGAAGGGTCGGGCCAAGAGACCCAGTACTTC.